One sample yielded the 21 T cell receptor beta chains listed below, sequenced in a study of T cell responses to AZD1222 COVID-19 vaccine. Sequenced by immunoSEQ multiplex PCR; TCRdb stores in-frame clones only, minus some. The profile shows about 140,000 clones, about nine tenths of them singletons. This specimen was peripheral blood, taken on day 0 of AZD1222 vaccination. The receptors come from an adult in good health.

J is TRBJ1-5 and V is TRBV28, with a weak D call TRBD1 (5 bases). V dropped 2 bases and J dropped 7 bases, with 15 bases sitting between them. The CDR3 totals 15 residues. In germline, CDR1 is MDHEN, CDR2 SYDVKM. The DNA of the CDR3 is TGTGCCAGCAGTTTAGGGCAGGGAATATGGCAGCCCCAGCATTTT. It specifies CASSLGQGIWQPQHF.

This clone was counted between two and nine times. The chain recombines TRBV5-1 with TRBJ2-2, with D possibly being TRBD1 (6 bases). Germline CDR1 reads SGHRS; CDR2 reads YFSETQ. The CDR3 loop spans 15 amino acids. Trimming took off 3 bases at V and 3 bases at J, with 12 bases between the two ends. CDR3 residues: CASSSDRTHTGELFF. DNA for the CDR3: TGCGCCAGCAGCTCCGACAGGACTCACACCGGGGAGCTGTTTTTT.

The chain joins TRBV2 to TRBJ2-5; D perhaps matches TRBD2 (7 bases). Trimming took 3 bases from V and 7 from J, leaving 21 bases between them. This CDR3 is built from 16 residues. Germline-derived CDR1 and CDR2 are SNHLY and FYNNEI. This chain's CDR3 is CASSDPGGPRWPTQYF. CDR3 in DNA: TGTGCCAGCAGTGACCCCGGGGGGCCTCGTTGGCCGACCCAGTACTTC.

Written as DNA, the CDR3 is TGTGCCAGCAGTTATCGGGGGAATAATGAAAAACTGTTTTTT. This codes for CASSYRGNNEKLFF. This chain joins TRBV6-6 and TRBJ1-4, with a tentative D call TRBD1 (5 bases). The ends were cut back, 3 bases at V and 4 bases at J, with 9 bases in the middle. This CDR3 has 14 residues. Germline CDR1 MNHNY, CDR2 SVGAGI (reference sequence).

The J gene is TRBJ2-1, the V gene TRBV3-1 (or the pseudogene TRBV3-2); TRBD1 is a possible D gene (6 bases). Trimming took off 5 bases at V and 0 bases at J, with 11 bases between the two ends. There are 15 residues in the CDR3. Germline assignment: CDR1 LGHDT and CDR2 YNNKEL (reference sequence). Written as DNA, the CDR3 is TGTGCCAGCAGCATTCAGGGGAGCTCCTACAATGAGCAGTTCTTC. Protein product: CASSIQGSSYNEQFF.

The V and J genes are TRBV12-5 and TRBJ1-1; tentative D call: TRBD1 (6 bases). Trimming removed 2 bases from V and 6 bases from J, with 7 bases in between. The CDR3 loop spans 12 amino acids. CDR1 and CDR2 from the germline V gene are LGHNT and FRNRAP. The chain's CDR3 is CASGLRQAEAFF. The CDR3 DNA reads as TGTGCTAGTGGTTTGAGACAGGCTGAAGCTTTCTTT.

The genes are TRBV19 and TRBJ2-1; 16 bases are a match to TRBD2. The CDR3 runs to 15 residues. V gave up 6 bases and J gave up 12 bases; unmatched junction bases: 8. Germline V gene data show CDR1 as LNHDA and CDR2 as SQIVND (reference sequence). The CDR3 spells CASRDPGLAGGRQFF. CDR3 sequence (DNA): TGTGCCAGTAGGGACCCGGGACTAGCGGGGGGGCGGCAGTTCTTC.

The rearrangement uses TRBV2 and TRBJ2-1; possibly TRBD1 or TRBD2 for D (5 bases each). CDR1 is SNHLY and CDR2 is FYNNEI in the germline V gene. CDR3 length: 13 amino acids. V shed 6 bases and J shed 4 bases, with 10 bases lying between them. CDR3 amino acids: CASSGTSYNEQFF. The CDR3 region has the DNA TGTGCCAGCAGCGGGACGTCATACAATGAGCAGTTCTTC.

In this sample, this clone turned up once. The chain employs TRBV11-2 and TRBJ1-1; D not resolved. Germline V CDR1 and CDR2: SGHAT, FQNNGV. The CDR3 covers 15 residues. V gave up 5 bases and J gave up 0 bases, with 13 bases separating them. The CDR3 DNA sequence: TGTGCCAGCAGCCCGAGGAGACACCTGAACACTGAAGCTTTCTTT. This sequence encodes CASSPRRHLNTEAFF.

V is TRBV5-5 and J is TRBJ2-1; D assignment may be TRBD1 or TRBD2 (5 bases each). The CDR3 is 15 amino acids. Germline values: CDR1 SGHKS, CDR2 YYEKEE (reference sequence). Trimming took 0 bases from V and 4 from J, leaving 11 bases between them. The CDR3 DNA is TGTGCCAGCAGCTTGGTGGGGGATCGTTACAATGAGCAGTTCTTC. Residues: CASSLVGDRYNEQFF.

The genes are TRBV6-6 and TRBJ1-2; TRBD1 agrees at 8 bases. Unmatched junction bases numbered 8, after V lost 7 bases and J lost 4 bases. This CDR3 has 14 residues. Germline CDR1 is MNHNY and CDR2 is SVGAGI (reference sequence). In DNA form, the CDR3 reads TGTGCCAGCAAAGACGGGACAGGCGTCTATGGCTACACCTTC. Protein sequence: CASKDGTGVYGYTF.

The chain joins TRBV7-9 to TRBJ1-1; D call uncertain. Germline V gene sequence: CDR1 SEHNR, CDR2 FQNEAQ (reference sequence). V dropped 7 bases and J dropped 1 base, with 13 bases sitting between them. The CDR3 covers 14 residues. The CDR3 loop is CASTYSNPNTEAFF. The DNA for the CDR3 is TGTGCCAGCACCTATAGTAACCCGAACACTGAAGCTTTCTTT. The full variable domain, with the rest looked up from reference TRBV7-9 and TRBJ1-1, is DTGVSQNPRHKITKRGQNVTFRCDPISEHNRLYWYRQTLGQGPEFLTYFQNEAQLEKSRLLSDRFSAERPKGSFSTLEIQRTEQGDSAMYLCASTYSNPNTEAFFGQGTRLTVV.

This clone was found once. The chain employs TRBV24-1 and TRBJ2-7; D might be TRBD1 (6 bases). Per the germline V gene, CDR1 is KGHDR and CDR2 is SFDVKD. V lost 7 bases and J lost 4, with 13 bases in between. The CDR3 runs 13 residues. CDR3 amino acids: CATRRTVPYEQYF. CDR3 nucleotides: TGTGCCACCAGGCGGACAGTACCTTACGAGCAGTACTTC.

The rearrangement joins TRBV4-1 to TRBJ1-4; 7 bases agree with TRBD1. CDR1 and CDR2 (germline): MGHRA, YSYEKL. The ends lost 6 bases at V and 4 bases at J; junction bases unmatched: 5. The CDR3 contains 14 residues. The CDR3 loop reads CASSPGTDNEKLFF. Here the CDR3 DNA reads TGCGCCAGCAGTCCCGGGACAGATAATGAAAAACTGTTTTTT.

The genes are TRBV15 and TRBJ1-4, with 9 bases identical to TRBD1. This CDR3 has 15 residues. V shed 2 bases and J 6 bases; nucleotides not matched to a gene: 4. Germline CDR1 is LNHNV and CDR2 is YYDKDF (reference sequence). The CDR3 region is CATSRMTGGYEKLFF. The CDR3 region has the DNA TGTGCCACCAGCAGAATGACAGGGGGATATGAAAAACTGTTTTTT. Variable domain in full (rest from reference TRBV15 and TRBJ1-4): DAMVIQNPRYQVTQFGKPVTLSCSQTLNHNVMYWYQQKSSQAPKLLFHYYDKDFNNEADTPDNFQSRRPNTSFCFLDIRSPGLGDTAMYLCATSRMTGGYEKLFFGSGTQLSVL.

This clone was detected only a few times. The chain has TRBV7-2 and TRBJ1-5; no definite D call. The CDR3 runs to 12 residues. V was pared by 5 bases and J by 3 bases, with 5 bases between. In germline, CDR1 is SGHTA, CDR2 FQGNSA. The CDR3 spells CASSRDNQPQHF. CDR3 coding DNA: TGTGCCAGCAGCCGGGACAATCAGCCCCAGCATTTT. Variable domain in full (rest from reference TRBV7-2 and TRBJ1-5): GAGVSQSPSNKVTEKGKDVELRCDPISGHTALYWYRQSLGQGLEFLIYFQGNSAPDKSGLPSDRFSAERTGGSVSTLTIQRTQQEDSAVYLCASSRDNQPQHFGDGTRLSIL.

The chain combines TRBV5-6 with TRBJ1-2; D may be TRBD1 (6 bases). V was clipped by 1 base and J by 3 bases, with 7 bases between them. Germline-derived CDR1 and CDR2 are SGHDT and YYEEEE. The CDR3 loop spans 13 amino acids. CDR3 DNA sequence: TGTGCCAGCAGCTTGTACAGGGACTATGGCTACACCTTC. This sequence encodes CASSLYRDYGYTF.

In nucleotides, the CDR3 is TGTGCCAGCAGTCCAACAGGCGCCCTGAACACTGAAGCTTTCTTT. It codes for CASSPTGALNTEAFF. This chain uses TRBV2 with TRBJ1-1; a possible D gene is TRBD1 (5 bases). Germline lookup yields CDR1 SNHLY and CDR2 FYNNEI. There are 15 residues in the CDR3. The ends were cut back, 5 bases at V and 0 bases at J, with 13 bases in the middle.

The CDR3 loop is CASNPSTGEETQYF. CDR3 sequence (DNA): TGCGCCAGCAACCCCTCCACAGGGGAAGAGACCCAGTACTTC. The rearrangement uses TRBV10-2 and TRBJ2-5; 7 bases match TRBD1. The germline V gene has CDR1 WSHSY and CDR2 SAAADI. The trim removed 7 bases at V and 3 bases at J, leaving 8 bases unmatched. CDR3 length: 14 residues.

This clone was observed a single time. At the DNA level, this CDR3 is encoded by other sequences in the same sample as well. The CDR3, as DNA: TGTGCCAGCTCACCCGACACGAACTATGGCTACACCTTC. This encodes CASSPDTNYGYTF. The chain joins TRBV18 to TRBJ1-2; D is unclear. The CDR3 sequence is 13 residues long. Germline assignment: CDR1 KGHSH and CDR2 LQKENI. Trimming pared 3 bases from V and 2 bases from J, leaving 7 bases between.

The chain is built from TRBV5-1 and TRBJ1-1; tentative D call: TRBD1 (6 bases). The CDR3 consists of 18 residues. V lost 0 bases and J 1 base, leaving 19 bases between the germline ends. Germline CDR1 SGHRS, CDR2 YFSETQ. CDR3 sequence: CASSLAPSTGYANTEAFF. CDR3 bases: TGCGCCAGCAGCTTGGCACCGTCTACAGGGTACGCGAACACTGAAGCTTTCTTT.